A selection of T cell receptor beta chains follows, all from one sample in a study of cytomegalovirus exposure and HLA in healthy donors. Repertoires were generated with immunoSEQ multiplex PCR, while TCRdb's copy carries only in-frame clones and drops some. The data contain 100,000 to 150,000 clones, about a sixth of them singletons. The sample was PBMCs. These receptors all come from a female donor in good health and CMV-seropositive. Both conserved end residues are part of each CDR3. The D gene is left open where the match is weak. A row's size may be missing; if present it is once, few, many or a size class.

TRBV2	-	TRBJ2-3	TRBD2	TGTGCCAGCGGAGGGACTAGCGGGCGCAAAACAGATACGCAGTATTTT	CASGGTSGRKTDTQYF
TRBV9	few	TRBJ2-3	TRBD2	TGTGCCAGCAGCCCCGGACTAGGCACAGATACGCAGTATTTT	CASSPGLGTDTQYF
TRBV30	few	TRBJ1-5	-	TGTGCCTGGAGTGTTCACGGGAATCAGCCCCAGCATTTT	CAWSVHGNQPQHF
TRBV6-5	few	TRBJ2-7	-	TGTGCCAGCAGTTACTCGTGGCGGGATGTGTCCTACGAGCAGTACTTC	CASSYSWRDVSYEQYF
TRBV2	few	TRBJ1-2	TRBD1	TGTGCCAGCAGTGAGGACAGGGCATATGCCTATGGCTACACCTTC	CASSEDRAYAYGYTF
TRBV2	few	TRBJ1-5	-	TGTGCCAGCAGTCTACAGGGTGCGATCAATCAGCCCCAGCATTTT	CASSLQGAINQPQHF
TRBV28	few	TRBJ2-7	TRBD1	TGTGCCAGCAGCCCTGGACAGGGGCACTACGAGCAGTACTTC	CASSPGQGHYEQYF
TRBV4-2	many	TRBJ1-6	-	TGTGCCAGCAGCCAAGATTCACTAGGTTCACCCCTCCACTTT	CASSQDSLGSPLHF
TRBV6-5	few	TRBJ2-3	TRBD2	TGTGCCAGCAGGAAACTAGCGGGAGTGACGGATACGCAGTATTTT	CASRKLAGVTDTQYF
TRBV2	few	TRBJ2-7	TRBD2	TGTGCCAGCATGATACCGGGACTAGCAGAGCAGTACTTC	CASMIPGLAEQYF
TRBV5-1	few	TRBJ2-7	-	TGCGCCAGCAGCTTGTGGGCAGGGGCCCCCTACGAGCAGTACTTC	CASSLWAGAPYEQYF
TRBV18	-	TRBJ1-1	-	TGTGCCAGCTCACCACGGCGGGGCGAAGCTTTCTTT	CASSPRRGEAFF
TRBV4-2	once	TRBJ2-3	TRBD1	TGTGCCAGCAGACAGGGGAATTTTATCCCAGATACGCAGTATTTT	CASRQGNFIPDTQYF
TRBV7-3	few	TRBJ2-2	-	TGTGCCAGCAGCTTATTAAACACCGGGGAGCTGTTTTTT	CASSLLNTGELFF
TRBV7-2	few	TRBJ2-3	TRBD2	TGTGCCTCCAATATAGCGGGTGGTACAGATACGCAGTATTTT	CASNIAGGTDTQYF
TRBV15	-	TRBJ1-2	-	TGTGCCACCAGCAGAGATTGGCAAGAGGTCTATGGCTACACCTTC	CATSRDWQEVYGYTF
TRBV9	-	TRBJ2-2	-	TGTGCCAGCAGCGTATGGGGAGCCTCGGCCGGGGAGCTGTTTTTT	CASSVWGASAGELFF
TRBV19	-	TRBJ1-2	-	TGTGCCAGTAGTCAGGGTAGGGACTATGGCTACACCTTC	CASSQGRDYGYTF
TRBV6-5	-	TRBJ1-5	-	TGTGCCAGCAGTTACGGGGCCAGCCGGCCCCAGCATTTT	CASSYGASRPQHF
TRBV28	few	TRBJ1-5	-	TGTGCCAGCAGCCCTGGGGGATCGGGAGAAAATCAGCCCCAGCATTTT	CASSPGGSGENQPQHF
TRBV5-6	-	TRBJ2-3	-	TGTGCCAGCAGCTTCGGGAGTCGGGATACGCAGTATTTT	CASSFGSRDTQYF
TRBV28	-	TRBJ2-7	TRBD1	TGTGCCAGCAGGAGGGGGCTCGACGAGCAGTACTTC	CASRRGLDEQYF
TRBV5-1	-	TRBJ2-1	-	TGCGCCAGCAGCCTGACAGGAGCGGGGCTTACTAATGAGCAGTTCTTC	CASSLTGAGLTNEQFF